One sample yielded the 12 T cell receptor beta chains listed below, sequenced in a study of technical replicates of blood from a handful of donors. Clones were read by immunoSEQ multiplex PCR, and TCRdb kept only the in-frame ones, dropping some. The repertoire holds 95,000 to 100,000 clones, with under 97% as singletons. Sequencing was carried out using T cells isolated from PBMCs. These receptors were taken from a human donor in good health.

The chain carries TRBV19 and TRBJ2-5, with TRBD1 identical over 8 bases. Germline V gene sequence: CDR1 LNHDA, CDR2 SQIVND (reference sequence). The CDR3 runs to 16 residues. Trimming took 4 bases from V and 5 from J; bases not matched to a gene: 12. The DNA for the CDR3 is TGTGCCAGTAGTAATTGGCAGGGGGCGCTTCGGGAGACCCAGTACTTC. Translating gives CASSNWQGALRETQYF.

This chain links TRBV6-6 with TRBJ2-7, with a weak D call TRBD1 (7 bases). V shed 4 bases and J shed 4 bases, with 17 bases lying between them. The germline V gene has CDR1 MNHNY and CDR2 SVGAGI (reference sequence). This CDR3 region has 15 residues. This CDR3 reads CASSSRQGGIYEQYF. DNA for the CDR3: TGTGCCAGCAGTTCCCGACAGGGAGGAATATACGAGCAGTACTTC.

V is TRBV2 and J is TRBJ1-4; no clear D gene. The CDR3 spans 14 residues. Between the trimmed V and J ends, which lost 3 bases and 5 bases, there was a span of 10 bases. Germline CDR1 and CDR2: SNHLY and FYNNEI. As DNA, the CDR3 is TGTGCCAGCAGTGAGTTGAGTCGAAATGAAAAACTGTTTTTT. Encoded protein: CASSELSRNEKLFF.

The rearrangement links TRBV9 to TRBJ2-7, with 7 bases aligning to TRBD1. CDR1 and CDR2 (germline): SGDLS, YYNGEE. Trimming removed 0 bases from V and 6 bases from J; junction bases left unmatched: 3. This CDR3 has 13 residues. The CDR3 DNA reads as TGTGCCAGCAGCGTAGGACAGGGAAGCGAGCAGTACTTC. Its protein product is CASSVGQGSEQYF.

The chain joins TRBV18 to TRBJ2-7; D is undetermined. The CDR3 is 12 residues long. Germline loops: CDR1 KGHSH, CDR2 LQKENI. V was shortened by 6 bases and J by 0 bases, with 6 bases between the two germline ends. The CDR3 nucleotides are TGTGCCAGCTCTTTTAGCTCCTACGAGCAGTACTTC. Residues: CASSFSSYEQYF.

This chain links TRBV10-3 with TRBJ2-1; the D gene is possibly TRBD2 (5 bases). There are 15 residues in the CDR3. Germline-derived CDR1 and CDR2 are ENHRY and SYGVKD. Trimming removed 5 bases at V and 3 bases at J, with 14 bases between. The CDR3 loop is CAISSGPRGYNEQFF. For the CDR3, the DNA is TGTGCCATCAGTTCCGGGCCTCGGGGCTACAATGAGCAGTTCTTC.

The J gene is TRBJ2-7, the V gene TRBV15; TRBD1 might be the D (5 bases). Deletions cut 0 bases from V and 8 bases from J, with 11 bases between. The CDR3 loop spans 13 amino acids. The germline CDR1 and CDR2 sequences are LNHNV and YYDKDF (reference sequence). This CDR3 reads CATSREGPVQQYF. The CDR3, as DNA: TGTGCCACCAGCAGAGAGGGGCCCGTACAGCAGTACTTC.

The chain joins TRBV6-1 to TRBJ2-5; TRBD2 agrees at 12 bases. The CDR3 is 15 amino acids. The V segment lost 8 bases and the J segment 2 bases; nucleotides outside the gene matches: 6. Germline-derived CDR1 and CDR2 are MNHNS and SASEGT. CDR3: CASGLAGGRQETQYF. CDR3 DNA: TGTGCCAGCGGGCTAGCGGGGGGGCGGCAAGAGACCCAGTACTTC.

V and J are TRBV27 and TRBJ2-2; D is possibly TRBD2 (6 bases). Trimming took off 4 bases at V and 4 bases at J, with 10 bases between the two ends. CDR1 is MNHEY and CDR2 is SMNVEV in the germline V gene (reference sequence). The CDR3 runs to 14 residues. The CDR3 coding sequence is TGTGCCAGCAGTTCTTCTAGCGTCACCGGGGAGCTGTTTTTT. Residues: CASSSSSVTGELFF.

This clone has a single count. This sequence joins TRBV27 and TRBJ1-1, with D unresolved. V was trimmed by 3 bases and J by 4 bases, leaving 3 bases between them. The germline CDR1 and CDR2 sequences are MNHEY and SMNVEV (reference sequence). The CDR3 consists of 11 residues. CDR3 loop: CASSFGTEAFF. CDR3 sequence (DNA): TGTGCCAGCAGTTTCGGCACTGAAGCTTTCTTT.

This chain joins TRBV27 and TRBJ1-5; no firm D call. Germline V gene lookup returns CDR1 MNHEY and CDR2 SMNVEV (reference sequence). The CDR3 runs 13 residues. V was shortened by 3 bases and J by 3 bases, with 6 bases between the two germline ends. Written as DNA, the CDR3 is TGTGCCAGCAGTTTGGGCTCCAATCAGCCCCAGCATTTT. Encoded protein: CASSLGSNQPQHF.

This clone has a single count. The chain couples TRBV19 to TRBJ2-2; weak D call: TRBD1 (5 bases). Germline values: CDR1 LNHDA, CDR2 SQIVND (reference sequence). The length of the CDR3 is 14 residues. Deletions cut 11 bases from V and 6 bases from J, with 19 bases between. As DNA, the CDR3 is TGTGCCTCCCACGGGCAGGGCATTGCCGGGGAGCTGTTTTTT. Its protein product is CASHGQGIAGELFF.